The rows below give T cell receptor beta chains drawn from one sample of a study of vaccination effects on CD4 cells after COVID-19. Libraries were prepared by immunoSEQ multiplex PCR; TCRdb keeps only in-frame clonotypes and omits some of them. The sample holds 55,000 to 65,000 clones, 80% to 90% seen once. For these receptors, no antigen is known. The specimen was CD4+ T cells from PBMCs cultured with HCoV-229E spike peptides, collected before COVID-19 vaccination. The receptor source for this set is a human donor who received a COVID-19 vaccine. CDR3s include the opening cysteine and the closing phenylalanine or tryptophan.

v_call,cdr3_aa
TRBV11-2,CADRGAGETQYF
TRBV2,CASRGTSGAGDTQYF
TRBV5-8,CASSSDGSSYNSPLHF
TRBV19,CASSISRTGLGYTF
TRBV5-6,CASSSGIGLNSGNTIYF
TRBV7-2,CASSLGAGLRPQHF
TRBV20-1,CSAGINSPLHF
TRBV15,CATSSYLGHALSVGIQYF
TRBV30,CAWSLTGTANTGELFF
TRBV2,CASSARGAPTDTQYF
TRBV5-1,CASSEGLAGSNEQFF
TRBV7-9,CAISAGDLVSTGELFF
TRBV30,CAWGGQGNQPQHF
TRBV7-2,CASSSDRGDSALHF
TRBV5-1,CASSLAEGVNTEAFF
TRBV7-2,CASSLQYSGGNGYTF
TRBV19,CASTIVTGTGANVLTF
TRBV4-3,CASSQDHGGTDTQYF
TRBV19,CASRDRGSGNTIYF
TRBV5-1,CASSWGTLNTEAFF
TRBV12-3/TRBV12-4,CATTGSSDTQYF
TRBV19,CASSITWRDTGELFF
TRBV12-3/TRBV12-4,CASRTGSNQPQHF
TRBV28,CASSSESPYGNEQFF
TRBV13,CASSSIQGWSNQPQHF
TRBV5-4,CASRRLGEGETQYF
TRBV5-8,CASPRGNRARRTEAFF
TRBV4-1,CASSHDTGNYGYTF
TRBV2,CASSEAEETQYF
TRBV15,CATSRVEVAKNIQYF
TRBV24-1,CATSDSPGLPAEQFF
TRBV7-2,CASSSDPFGNQPQHF
TRBV6-5,CASGDLSSGNTIYF
TRBV3-1/TRBV3-2,CASSNTDTQYF
TRBV27,CASSLLLTGTSPRAQYF
TRBV18,CASSPSLVSNQPQHF
TRBV7-2,CASSLDGGAFNEQFF
TRBV7-2,CASSLWAGALSETQYF
TRBV9,CASSSVGARDTQYF
TRBV18,CASSQGNTIYF
TRBV7-3,CASSLVGTGGPGELFF
TRBV11-2,CASSLLKDRVGSGNTIYF
TRBV19,CASSIPNLGPQHF
TRBV11-1,CASSFRTAFTGELFF
TRBV3-1/TRBV3-2,CASSPRLTGENTEAFF
TRBV7-8,CASSLVVSPRKDEQFF
TRBV14,CASSQGQVGAKNIQYF
TRBV29-1,CVGGGDGELFF
TRBV6-1,CASSFRDREGGYTF
TRBV7-3,CASSFSTSGVDTQYF
TRBV19,CASSIDRGAETQYF
TRBV5-1,CASSVGATDTDTQYF
TRBV5-1,CASSLAAPQETQYF
TRBV29-1,CSVGGTSGGFKQFF
TRBV6-1,CASSEAGTGYQPQHF
TRBV6-1,CASSERGTGYNSPLHF
TRBV14,CASSHRGPTGELFF
TRBV19,CASSMRPNSGANVLTF
TRBV6-4,CASSTTGTRRTGELFF